Listed here are 24 T cell receptor beta chains from one sample, sequenced in a study of identical twins. TCRdb analysed the 5' RACE reads with MiXCR anew, one entry per CDR3 protein. The sample yields around 370,000 distinct CDR3 sequences, about 10% seen once. Sample: naive T cells sorted from blood. These TCRs come from a woman aged 45-60 years in good health.

This clonotype was detected only a few times. This chain joins TRBV19 and TRBJ1-3; D uncertain. V lost 7 bases, J lost 4 bases, and 11 bases lay in between. Looked up from germline, CDR1 is LNHDA and CDR2 is SQIVND (reference sequence). The CDR3 is 13 residues long. In nucleotides, the CDR3 is TGTGCCAGTAAGAACAGTGGCGGAAACACCATATATTTT. Its translation is CASKNSGGNTIYF.

This clonotype came up many times. The V call is TRBV5-1, the J call TRBJ2-7; 12 bases match TRBD2. J gave up 2 bases and V 4 bases, and 7 bases lay outside the gene matches. The length of the CDR3 is 16 residues. Germline V lookup: CDR1 SGHRS, CDR2 YFSETQ. The CDR3 nucleotides are TGCGCCAGCAGCAACCTCGGGACTAGCGGGCCCTACGAGCAGTACGTC. It yields the protein CASSNLGTSGPYEQYV.

The table lists this clonotype with many counts. The rearrangement joins TRBV6-5 to TRBJ1-3, with D possibly being TRBD1 (5 bases). The germline V and J ends were trimmed by 1 base and 2 bases, with 12 bases remaining between them. The CDR3 covers 16 residues. Germline-derived CDR1 and CDR2 are MNHEY and SVGAGI. CDR3 in amino acids: CASSYYRPRAGNTIYF. The CDR3 bases are TGTGCCAGCAGTTACTACCGACCCAGGGCTGGAAACACCATATATTTT.

The table lists this clonotype with a few counts. The DNA for the CDR3 is TGCGCCAGCAGACCGGGGACTAGCGGGTTCGGGGATGAGCAGTTCTTC. This encodes CASRPGTSGFGDEQFF. This rearrangement joins TRBV5-1 to TRBJ2-1, with 12 bases lining up with TRBD2. The CDR3 totals 16 residues. Germline V gene lookup returns CDR1 SGHRS and CDR2 YFSETQ. Trimming removed 5 bases from V and 8 bases from J; junction bases left unmatched: 11.

This clonotype came up many times. The rearrangement links TRBV12-3 or TRBV12-4 to TRBJ1-1; no definite D call. CDR3 length: 13 residues. Trimming removed 8 bases from V and 5 bases from J, with 15 bases in between. CDR3 in DNA: TGTGCCAGCGGCCCGGTATTGGGGACTGAAGCTTTCTTT. Translating it yields CASGPVLGTEAFF.

This clonotype was seen repeatedly, ten times or more. This chain joins TRBV20-1 and TRBJ2-3; tentative D call: TRBD2 (8 bases). Germline V gene lookup returns CDR1 DFQATT and CDR2 SNEGSKA (reference sequence). Trimming cost V 6 bases and J 5 bases, with 18 bases left between them. The CDR3 spans 14 residues. CDR3 nucleotide sequence: TGCAGTGCAGACAGGGCGGGAGGAAGAGATACGCAGTATTTT. Translated, it gives CSADRAGGRDTQYF.

This clonotype was counted at least ten times. V gene TRBV11-2 combines with J gene TRBJ2-2; 7 bases fit TRBD2. Germline V gene sequence: CDR1 SGHAT, CDR2 FQNNGV. The CDR3 runs 18 residues. V lost 3 bases and J lost 1; bases outside the gene matches: 11. Written as DNA, the CDR3 is TGTGCCAGCAGCTTTCCGGCGGGAGCGAGTGGGAACACCGGGGAGCTGTTTTTT. Protein product: CASSFPAGASGNTGELFF.

The chain carries TRBV19 and TRBJ1-5, with a possible D match to TRBD1 (6 bases). Trimming cost V 5 bases and J 2 bases, with 13 bases left between them. The germline V gene has CDR1 LNHDA and CDR2 SQIVND (reference sequence). CDR3 size: 15 residues. DNA of the CDR3: TGTGCCAGTAGTCCGACTTACAGGGGCAATCAGCCCCAGCATTTT. This translates into CASSPTYRGNQPQHF.

This chain joins TRBV20-1 and TRBJ1-2; D unresolved. The CDR3 loop spans 16 amino acids. Trimming cost V 2 bases and J 0 bases, with 16 bases left between them. CDR1 is DFQATT and CDR2 is SNEGSKA in the germline V gene (reference sequence). The CDR3 reads CSARSHRERANYGYTF. CDR3 nucleotide sequence: TGCAGTGCTAGAAGTCACCGGGAGAGAGCTAACTATGGCTACACCTTC.

In its sample, this clonotype was seen a few times. The DNA for the CDR3 is TGTGCCAGCAGCCCAACTAGCGGTCCATACAATGAGCAGTTCTTC. Its protein product is CASSPTSGPYNEQFF. The V gene is TRBV6-2 or TRBV6-3, the J gene TRBJ2-1; TRBD2 aligns across 8 bases. This CDR3 is 15 amino acids long. Losses at the gene ends were 6 bases for V and 4 bases for J; bases not matched to a gene: 8. The germline V gene encodes CDR1 MNHEY and CDR2 SVGEGT.

This clonotype has more than one count but fewer than ten. The chain carries TRBV9 and TRBJ2-2; 7 bases fit TRBD2. V was clipped by 0 bases and J by 1 base; unmatched bases: 3. There are 16 residues in the CDR3. Germline CDR1 SGDLS, CDR2 YYNGEE. The CDR3 nucleotides read TGTGCCAGCAGCGTAGGGTCTAGCGGGAACACCGGGGAGCTGTTTTTT. Residues: CASSVGSSGNTGELFF. Full variable domain (outside the CDR3, taken from reference TRBV9 and TRBJ2-2): DSGVTQTPKHLITATGQRVTLRCSPRSGDLSVYWYQQSLDQGLQFLIQYYNGEERAKGNILERFSAQQFPDLHSELNLSSLELGDSALYFCASSVGSSGNTGELFFGEGSRLTVL.

The chain uses TRBV6-1 and TRBJ2-1, with 9 bases that match TRBD1. Germline CDR1 MNHNS, CDR2 SASEGT. V lost 6 bases, J lost 2 bases, and 5 bases stayed unmatched. The length of the CDR3 is 15 residues. DNA of the CDR3: TGTGCCAGCAGACAACAGGGGGCTACCTACAATGAGCAGTTCTTC. Translation gives CASRQQGATYNEQFF.

In its sample, this clonotype was seen many times. V is TRBV5-1 and J is TRBJ2-1; 11 nucleotides match TRBD2. The CDR3 is 15 residues long. Germline V lookup: CDR1 SGHRS, CDR2 YFSETQ. V shed 5 bases, J shed 6 bases, and the junction held 7 bases outside the gene matches. Here the CDR3 reads CASSSALAGANEQFF. Written as DNA, the CDR3 is TGCGCCAGCAGTTCAGCACTAGCGGGAGCCAATGAGCAGTTCTTC. Full variable domain (remainder filled in from reference TRBV5-1 and TRBJ2-1): KAGVTQTPRYLIKTRGQQVTLSCSPISGHRSVSWYQQTPGQGLQFLFEYFSETQRNKGNFPGRFSGRQFSNSRSEMNVSTLELGDSALYLCASSSALAGANEQFFGPGTRLTVL.

J is TRBJ2-7 and V is TRBV11-2; 7 bases fit TRBD2. V shed 1 base and J 5 bases; nucleotides not matched to a gene: 8. This CDR3 is 15 amino acids long. Germline CDR1 is SGHAT and CDR2 is FQNNGV. DNA of the CDR3: TGTGCCAGCAGCTTAGGATGGGGGAGGGCCAACGAGCAGTACGTC. This sequence encodes CASSLGWGRANEQYV.

This clonotype was seen many times. The chain links TRBV12-3 or TRBV12-4 to TRBJ2-1; possible D gene TRBD1, 5 bases. The CDR3 is 16 residues long. The V end lost 3 bases, the J end lost 0 bases, and 12 bases lay between the germline ends. The DNA for the CDR3 is TGTGCCAGCAGTTTCAGGGTCCTGAGCTCCTACAATGAGCAGTTCTTC. It yields the protein CASSFRVLSSYNEQFF.

This clonotype has only a few counts. V usage is TRBV5-1 and J usage is TRBJ1-2, with D tentatively TRBD1 (6 bases). This CDR3 has 14 amino acids. V dropped 4 bases and J dropped 4 bases, with 14 bases sitting between them. Germline CDR1 is SGHRS and CDR2 is YFSETQ. CDR3 sequence: CASSPLGQSYGYTF. As DNA, the CDR3 is TGCGCCAGCAGCCCACTCGGACAGAGCTATGGCTACACCTTC.

This clonotype was counted ten times or more. The chain has TRBV16 and TRBJ2-3; 10 nucleotides align to TRBD2. Per the germline V gene, CDR1 is KGHSY and CDR2 is FQNENV. The CDR3 loop spans 20 amino acids. With V trimmed by 4 bases and J by 4 bases, 20 bases remained unmatched. The CDR3 sequence: CASSPNQGGLGTSEADTQYF. In DNA, the CDR3 is TGTGCCAGCAGCCCCAACCAGGGGGGGCTGGGGACTAGCGAAGCAGATACGCAGTATTTT.

In this sample, this clonotype turned up a few times. V and J are TRBV7-3 and TRBJ2-1; D is unclear. The V and J ends lost 3 bases and 1 base respectively, with 13 bases between them. Per the germline V gene, CDR1 is SGHTA and CDR2 is FQGTGA. CDR3 size: 16 residues. The CDR3 spells CASSFPIRVSYNEQFF. CDR3 sequence (DNA): TGTGCCAGCAGCTTCCCTATACGAGTATCCTACAATGAGCAGTTCTTC. Filled out from reference TRBV7-3 and TRBJ2-1, the complete variable domain reads GAGVSQTPSNKVTEKGKYVELRCDPISGHTALYWYRQSLGQGPEFLIYFQGTGAADDSGLPNDRFFAVRPEGSVSTLKIQRTERGDSAVYLCASSFPIRVSYNEQFFGPGTRLTVL.

This clonotype appeared a few times. The chain recombines TRBV2 with TRBJ2-1, with no clear D. V lost 7 bases, J lost 0 bases, and 13 bases lay in between. Germline V gene lookup returns CDR1 SNHLY and CDR2 FYNNEI. CDR3 length: 15 amino acids. CDR3 DNA sequence: TGTGCCAGCACCGGTTTTCAAGGCTCCTACAATGAGCAGTTCTTC. It encodes CASTGFQGSYNEQFF.

In this sample, this clonotype turned up a few times. The rearrangement links TRBV5-1 to TRBJ1-2; TRBD1 is a possible D gene (6 bases). V was pared by 4 bases and J by 2 bases, with 15 bases between. Germline CDR1 SGHRS, CDR2 YFSETQ. The length of the CDR3 is 15 residues. The CDR3 loop is CASSEQGGPNYGYTF. The CDR3 coding sequence is TGCGCCAGCAGCGAACAGGGCGGGCCCAACTATGGCTACACCTTC.

This clonotype was observed a few times. The V gene is TRBV4-1, the J gene TRBJ2-1; D perhaps matches TRBD1 (6 bases). The germline CDR1 and CDR2 sequences are MGHRA and YSYEKL. V was cut by 0 bases and J by 10 bases, with 10 bases left in between. This CDR3 has 13 residues. This CDR3 reads CASSQDIGGEQFF. The CDR3 DNA reads as TGCGCCAGCAGCCAAGATATAGGGGGAGAGCAGTTCTTC.

This chain uses TRBV5-1 with TRBJ2-7; D is ambiguous. The CDR3 is 14 amino acids. Germline V gene data show CDR1 as SGHRS and CDR2 as YFSETQ. The V gene lost 3 bases and the J gene lost 3 bases, with 13 bases spanning the gap. CDR3 protein: CASSYQSGNYEQYF. The CDR3 bases are TGCGCCAGCAGCTATCAATCGGGTAACTACGAGCAGTACTTC.

This clonotype turned up a few times. This rearrangement joins TRBV20-1 to TRBJ2-6; D gene uncertain. The V gene lost 6 bases and the J gene lost 0 bases, with 3 bases spanning the gap. Germline V gene data show CDR1 as DFQATT and CDR2 as SNEGSKA (reference sequence). The CDR3 sequence is 12 residues long. CDR3 region: CSAHSGANVLTF. CDR3 bases: TGCAGTGCCCACTCTGGGGCCAACGTCCTGACTTTC.

This clonotype appeared a few times. CDR3 loop: CASSLVRGRVTDTQYF. The DNA for the CDR3 is TGTGCCAGCAGCTTAGTGCGTGGGAGGGTCACAGATACGCAGTATTTT. The rearrangement links TRBV11-2 to TRBJ2-3, with 7 bases aligning to TRBD2. Germline trimming cut 1 base from V and 2 bases from J; bases unmatched to any gene: 6. The CDR3 covers 16 residues. Germline assignment: CDR1 SGHAT and CDR2 FQNNGV.